Presented here are 2 T cell receptor beta chains from one specimen sequenced in a study of beta chain features in type 1 diabetes. What was sequenced were expressed TCRB transcripts, since all of the isolated RNA had been reverse transcribed. Repertoires were generated with immunoSEQ multiplex PCR, while TCRdb's copy carries only in-frame clones and drops some. The table shows 240,000 or so clones, with approximately 70% occurring only once. The sequenced sample consisted of naive CD4+ T cells from blood. The receptor set was obtained from a man aged 25-45 years in good health.

This clone has just a few counts. The gene calls are TRBV30 and TRBJ2-7, with 9 bases matching TRBD1. Germline assignment: CDR1 GTSNPN and CDR2 SVGIG (reference sequence). Unmatched junction bases numbered 11, after V lost 5 bases and J lost 3 bases. This CDR3 contains 15 residues. CDR3 protein: CAWALTTGGIYEQYF. For the CDR3, the DNA is TGTGCCTGGGCCTTAACGACAGGGGGAATCTACGAGCAGTACTTC.

This clone has more than one count but fewer than ten. V and J are TRBV27 and TRBJ2-2, with 9 bases fitting TRBD2. The V and J ends lost 8 bases and 1 base, in that order; junction bases with no gene match: 2. This CDR3 is 14 amino acids long. CDR1 is MNHEY, CDR2 SMNVEV, per germline (reference sequence). The CDR3 coding sequence is TGTGCCAGCGGGACTAGCTTGAACACCGGGGAGCTGTTTTTT. It translates to CASGTSLNTGELFF.